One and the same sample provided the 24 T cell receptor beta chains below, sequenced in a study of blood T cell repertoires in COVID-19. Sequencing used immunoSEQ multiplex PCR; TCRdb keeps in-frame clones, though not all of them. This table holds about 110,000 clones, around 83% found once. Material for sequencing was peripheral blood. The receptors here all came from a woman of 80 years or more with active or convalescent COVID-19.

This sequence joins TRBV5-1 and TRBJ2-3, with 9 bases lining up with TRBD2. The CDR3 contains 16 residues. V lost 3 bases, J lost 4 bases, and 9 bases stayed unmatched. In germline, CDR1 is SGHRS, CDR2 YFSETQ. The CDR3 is CASSSLTSGVPDTQYF. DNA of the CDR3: TGCGCCAGCAGCTCCCTGACTAGCGGCGTCCCAGATACGCAGTATTTT.

CDR3 bases: TGCGCCAGCAGCTTCCTAGTGACGAAATACAATGAGCAGTTCTTC. It encodes CASSFLVTKYNEQFF. V is TRBV5-1 and J is TRBJ2-1, with D uncertain. The germline V gene has CDR1 SGHRS and CDR2 YFSETQ. V lost 2 bases and J lost 4, with 13 bases in between. The CDR3 has 15 amino acids.

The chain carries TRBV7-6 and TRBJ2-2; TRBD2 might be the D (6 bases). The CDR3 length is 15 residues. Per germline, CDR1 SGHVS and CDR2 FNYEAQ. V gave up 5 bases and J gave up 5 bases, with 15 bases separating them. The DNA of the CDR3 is TGTGCCAGCAGCATGCGACTAGATCTAACCGGGGAGCTGTTTTTT. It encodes CASSMRLDLTGELFF. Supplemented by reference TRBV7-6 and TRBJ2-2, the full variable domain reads GAGVSQSPRYKVTKRGQDVALRCDPISGHVSLYWYRQALGQGPEFLTYFNYEAQQDKSGLPNDRFSAERPEGSISTLTIQRTEQRDSAMYRCASSMRLDLTGELFFGEGSRLTVL.

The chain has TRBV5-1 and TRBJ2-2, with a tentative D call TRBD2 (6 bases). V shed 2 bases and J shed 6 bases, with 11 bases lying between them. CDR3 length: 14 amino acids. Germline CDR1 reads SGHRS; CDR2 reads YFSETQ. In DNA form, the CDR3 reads TGCGCCAGCAGCTTTTGGAGGGCCTCCGGGGAGCTGTTTTTT. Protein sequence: CASSFWRASGELFF.

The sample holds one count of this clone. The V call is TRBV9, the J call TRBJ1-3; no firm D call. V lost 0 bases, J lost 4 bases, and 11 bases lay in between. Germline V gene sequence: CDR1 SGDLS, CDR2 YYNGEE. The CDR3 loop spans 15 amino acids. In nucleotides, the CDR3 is TGTGCCAGCAGCGTAGGAGGCGTCGCGGGAAACACCATATATTTT. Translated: CASSVGGVAGNTIYF.

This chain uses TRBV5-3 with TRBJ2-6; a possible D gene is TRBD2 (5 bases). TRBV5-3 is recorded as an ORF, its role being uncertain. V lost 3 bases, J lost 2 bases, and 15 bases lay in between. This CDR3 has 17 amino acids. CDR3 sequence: CARSSGTLYPGANVLTF. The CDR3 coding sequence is TGTGCCAGAAGCTCGGGAACCCTTTATCCTGGGGCCAACGTCCTGACTTTC.

CDR3 in amino acids: CASRGGAGENYGYTF. DNA of the CDR3: TGTGCCAGCAGGGGGGGGGCAGGCGAGAACTATGGCTACACCTTC. The chain couples TRBV27 to TRBJ1-2, with TRBD1 as a possible D gene (6 bases). V was clipped by 6 bases and J by 2 bases, with 16 bases between them. The CDR3 runs 15 residues. Germline CDR1 is MNHEY and CDR2 is SMNVEV (reference sequence).

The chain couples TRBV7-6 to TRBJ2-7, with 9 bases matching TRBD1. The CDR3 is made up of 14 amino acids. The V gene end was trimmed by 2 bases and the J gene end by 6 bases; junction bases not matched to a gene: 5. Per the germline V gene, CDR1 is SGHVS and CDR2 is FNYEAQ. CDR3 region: CASSLWDRVSEQYF. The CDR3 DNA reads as TGTGCCAGCAGCTTATGGGACAGGGTGTCCGAGCAGTACTTC.

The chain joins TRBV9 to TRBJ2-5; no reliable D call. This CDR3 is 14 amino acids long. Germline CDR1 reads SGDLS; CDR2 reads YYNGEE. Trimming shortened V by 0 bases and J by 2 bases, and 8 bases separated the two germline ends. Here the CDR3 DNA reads TGTGCCAGCAGCGTAGCCCCCCAGCAAGAGACCCAGTACTTC. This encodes CASSVAPQQETQYF. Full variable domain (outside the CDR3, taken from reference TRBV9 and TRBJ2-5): DSGVTQTPKHLITATGQRVTLRCSPRSGDLSVYWYQQSLDQGLQFLIQYYNGEERAKGNILERFSAQQFPDLHSELNLSSLELGDSALYFCASSVAPQQETQYFGPGTRLLVL.

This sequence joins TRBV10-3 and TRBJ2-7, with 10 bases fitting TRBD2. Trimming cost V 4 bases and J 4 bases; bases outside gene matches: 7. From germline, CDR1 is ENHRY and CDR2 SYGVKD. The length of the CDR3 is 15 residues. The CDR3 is CAISGASGRSYEQYF. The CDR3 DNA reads TGTGCCATCAGTGGTGCTAGCGGGAGATCTTACGAGCAGTACTTC.

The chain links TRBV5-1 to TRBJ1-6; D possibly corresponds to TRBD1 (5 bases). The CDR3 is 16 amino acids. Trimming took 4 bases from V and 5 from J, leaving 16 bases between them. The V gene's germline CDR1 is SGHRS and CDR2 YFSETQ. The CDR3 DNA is TGCGCCAGCAGCCGCGGGGCAAACAACAATAATTCACCCCTCCACTTT. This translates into CASSRGANNNNSPLHF.

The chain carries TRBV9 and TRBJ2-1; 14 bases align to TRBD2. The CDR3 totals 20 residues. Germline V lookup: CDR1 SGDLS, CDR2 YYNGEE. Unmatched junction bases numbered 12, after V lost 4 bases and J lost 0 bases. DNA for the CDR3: TGTGCCAGCAGCCCCCATGGGACTAGCGGGAGCTGGGACTCCTACAATGAGCAGTTCTTC. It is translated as CASSPHGTSGSWDSYNEQFF.

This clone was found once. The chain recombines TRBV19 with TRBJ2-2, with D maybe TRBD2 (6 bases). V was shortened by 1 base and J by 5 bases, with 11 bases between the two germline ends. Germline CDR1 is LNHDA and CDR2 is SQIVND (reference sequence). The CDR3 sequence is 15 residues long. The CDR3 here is CASSIAGVSTGELFF. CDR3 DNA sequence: TGTGCCAGTAGTATAGCGGGAGTCTCTACCGGGGAGCTGTTTTTT.

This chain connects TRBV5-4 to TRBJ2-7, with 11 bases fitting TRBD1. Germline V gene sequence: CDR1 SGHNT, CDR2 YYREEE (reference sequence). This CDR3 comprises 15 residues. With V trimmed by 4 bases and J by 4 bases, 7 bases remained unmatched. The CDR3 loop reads CASSGGGTGGYEQYF. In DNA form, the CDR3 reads TGTGCCAGCAGCGGAGGAGGGACAGGGGGGTACGAGCAGTACTTC.

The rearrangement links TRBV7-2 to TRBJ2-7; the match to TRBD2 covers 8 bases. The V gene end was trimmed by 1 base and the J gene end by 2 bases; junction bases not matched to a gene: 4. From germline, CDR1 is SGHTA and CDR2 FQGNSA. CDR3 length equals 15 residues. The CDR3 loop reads CASSLGSGSPYEQYF. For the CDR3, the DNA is TGTGCCAGCAGCTTAGGGAGCGGGAGCCCCTACGAGCAGTACTTC.

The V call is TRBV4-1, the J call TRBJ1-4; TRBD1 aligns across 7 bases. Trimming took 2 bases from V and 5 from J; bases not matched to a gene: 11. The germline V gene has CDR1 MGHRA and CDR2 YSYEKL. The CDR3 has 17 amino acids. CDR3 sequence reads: CASSQLGTLTGNEKLFF. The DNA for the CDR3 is TGCGCCAGCAGCCAACTTGGGACTCTGACAGGGAATGAAAAACTGTTTTTT.

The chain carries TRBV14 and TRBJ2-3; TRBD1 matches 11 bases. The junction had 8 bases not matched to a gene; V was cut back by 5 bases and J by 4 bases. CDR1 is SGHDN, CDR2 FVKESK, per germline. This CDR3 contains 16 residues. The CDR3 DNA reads TGTGCCAGCAGCACCCGGACAGGGGGCAGGGCAGATACGCAGTATTTT. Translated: CASSTRTGGRADTQYF.

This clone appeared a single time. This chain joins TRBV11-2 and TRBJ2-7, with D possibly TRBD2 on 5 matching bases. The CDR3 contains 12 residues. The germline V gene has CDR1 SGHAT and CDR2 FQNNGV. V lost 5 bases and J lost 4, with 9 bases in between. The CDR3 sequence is CASSIRGYEQYF. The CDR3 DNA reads TGTGCCAGCAGCATACGCGGGTACGAGCAGTACTTC.

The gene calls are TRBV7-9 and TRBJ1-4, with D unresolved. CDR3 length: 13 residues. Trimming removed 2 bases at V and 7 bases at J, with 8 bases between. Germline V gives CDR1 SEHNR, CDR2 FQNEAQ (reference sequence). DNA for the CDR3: TGTGCCAGCAGCTTAACGGGGAGTGAAAAACTGTTTTTT. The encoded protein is CASSLTGSEKLFF.

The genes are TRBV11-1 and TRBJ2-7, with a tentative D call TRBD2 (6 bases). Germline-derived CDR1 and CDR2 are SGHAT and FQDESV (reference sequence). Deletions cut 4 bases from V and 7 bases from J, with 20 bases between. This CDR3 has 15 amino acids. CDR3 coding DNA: TGTGCCAGCAGCTCTGGCGGGGTGCGTCGCCCGGAGCAGTACTTC. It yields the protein CASSSGGVRRPEQYF.

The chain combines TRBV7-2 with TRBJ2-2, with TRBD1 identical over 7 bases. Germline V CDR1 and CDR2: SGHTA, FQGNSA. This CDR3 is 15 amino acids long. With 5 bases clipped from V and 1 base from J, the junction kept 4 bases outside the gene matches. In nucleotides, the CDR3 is TGTGCCAGCAGCCAGGGACAGCTGAACACCGGGGAGCTGTTTTTT. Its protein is CASSQGQLNTGELFF. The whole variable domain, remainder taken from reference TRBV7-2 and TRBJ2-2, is GAGVSQSPSNKVTEKGKDVELRCDPISGHTALYWYRQSLGQGLEFLIYFQGNSAPDKSGLPSDRFSAERTGGSVSTLTIQRTQQEDSAVYLCASSQGQLNTGELFFGEGSRLTVL.

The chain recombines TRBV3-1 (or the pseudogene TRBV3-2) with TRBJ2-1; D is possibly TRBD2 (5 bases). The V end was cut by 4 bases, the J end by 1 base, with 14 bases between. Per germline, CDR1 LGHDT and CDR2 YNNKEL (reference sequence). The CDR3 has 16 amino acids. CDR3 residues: CASSRERRQSYNEQFF. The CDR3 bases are TGTGCCAGCAGCCGCGAGCGGCGACAATCCTACAATGAGCAGTTCTTC.

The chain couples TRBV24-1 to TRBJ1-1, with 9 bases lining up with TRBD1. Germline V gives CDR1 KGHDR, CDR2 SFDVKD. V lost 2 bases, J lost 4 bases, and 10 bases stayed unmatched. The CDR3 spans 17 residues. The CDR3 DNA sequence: TGTGCCACCAGTGATTCCCCGGGACAGGGCATTCCCACTGAAGCTTTCTTT. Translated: CATSDSPGQGIPTEAFF.

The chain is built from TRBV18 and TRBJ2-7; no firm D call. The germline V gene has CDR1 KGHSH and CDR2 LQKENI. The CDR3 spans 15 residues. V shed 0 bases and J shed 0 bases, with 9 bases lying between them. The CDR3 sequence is CASSPPSRSSYEQYF. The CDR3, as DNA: TGTGCCAGCTCACCACCGAGTCGGAGCTCCTACGAGCAGTACTTC.